The clone carrying this TCR beta chain was counted only a few times. Antigen unknown. The read ends 3 residues early relative to the CDR3; the germline J gene fills the gap. Caucasian heritage predominated among both patients and controls. Trimming left V 3 bases short and J 0 bases short, with 9 bases between. Germline lookup yields CDR1 SGHTA and CDR2 FQGNSA. This CDR3 spans 14 amino acids. Control and CVID samples contributed equal amounts of genomic DNA. Generated by immunoSEQ multiplex PCR, the TCRdb table keeps only in-frame clones and is missing some. This sample carries about 26,000 clones, none of them present only once. The source of the sample is a study of T cell clonality in common variable immunodeficiency. Study results and limitations: Fewer deletions and N-nucleotide insertions were reportedly seen in common variable immunodeficiency TCR beta sequences. Compared with controls, CVID subjects had fewer shared TCRbeta clones.

Sequencing input: peripheral blood mononuclear cells. This TCR derives from a human donor with common variable immunodeficiency. The chain uses TRBV7-2 and TRBJ2-7, with no clear D. CDR3 in amino acids: CASSFGSVSYEQYF. The CDR3 DNA, read in part, is TGTGCCAGCAGCTTCGGTTCTGTCTCCTACGAG.